Below, 4 T cell receptor beta chains from the same sample are listed, as sequenced in a study of T cells in Graves' hyperthyroidism and ophthalmopathy. Regions amplified from RNA transcripts were the TCR beta CDR3 regions. A set of HTBI primers served as the primers for a first-round RT-PCR of the TCR CDR3. Using its own MiXCR run on the multiplex PCR reads, TCRdb lists one record per CDR3 protein. Of roughly 710,000 distinct CDR3 sequences in the sample, 35% were seen once. The sequencing input was blood. These receptors all stem from a woman aged 40 to 50 with Graves' hyperthyroidism.

This clonotype was picked up many times. CDR3 DNA sequence: TGTGCCACTCGTTGGGGGCGAACTGAAGCTTTCTTT. Residues: CATRWGRTEAFF. This chain connects TRBV2 to TRBJ1-1, with D perhaps matching TRBD1 (6 bases). Between the trimmed V and J ends, which lost 10 bases and 5 bases, there was a span of 14 bases. Germline V lookup: CDR1 SNHLY, CDR2 FYNNEI. The CDR3 extends over 12 amino acids.

This clonotype was seen many times. CDR3 nucleotide sequence: TGTGCCAGCAGCTTAGAACTAGCGGCCCCCTACGAGCAGTACTTC. This sequence encodes CASSLELAAPYEQYF. The gene calls are TRBV7-9 and TRBJ2-7, with 8 bases matching TRBD2. V trimming: 1 base; J trimming: 2 bases; junction bases outside the gene matches: 4. The CDR3 is 15 residues long. CDR1 SEHNR and CDR2 FQNEAQ come from the germline V gene (reference sequence).

This clonotype was detected once. The chain has TRBV2 and TRBJ2-1, with 8 bases that match TRBD2. This CDR3 region has 12 residues. Losses at the gene ends were 4 bases for V and 9 bases for J; bases not matched to a gene: 2. Germline loops: CDR1 SNHLY, CDR2 FYNNEI. CDR3 residues: CASSGTSSEQFF. For the CDR3, the DNA is TGTGCCAGCAGTGGGACTAGCAGTGAGCAGTTCTTC.

The gene calls are TRBV4-3 and TRBJ1-2; D remains unclear. This CDR3 is 18 amino acids long. The ends were cut back, 0 bases at V and 5 bases at J, with 22 bases in the middle. Germline V gene data show CDR1 as LGHNA and CDR2 as YSLEER. The CDR3 protein is CASSQEPFDFSRPYGYTF. The CDR3, as DNA: TGCGCCAGCAGCCAAGAACCTTTTGACTTTAGTAGACCATATGGCTACACCTTC.